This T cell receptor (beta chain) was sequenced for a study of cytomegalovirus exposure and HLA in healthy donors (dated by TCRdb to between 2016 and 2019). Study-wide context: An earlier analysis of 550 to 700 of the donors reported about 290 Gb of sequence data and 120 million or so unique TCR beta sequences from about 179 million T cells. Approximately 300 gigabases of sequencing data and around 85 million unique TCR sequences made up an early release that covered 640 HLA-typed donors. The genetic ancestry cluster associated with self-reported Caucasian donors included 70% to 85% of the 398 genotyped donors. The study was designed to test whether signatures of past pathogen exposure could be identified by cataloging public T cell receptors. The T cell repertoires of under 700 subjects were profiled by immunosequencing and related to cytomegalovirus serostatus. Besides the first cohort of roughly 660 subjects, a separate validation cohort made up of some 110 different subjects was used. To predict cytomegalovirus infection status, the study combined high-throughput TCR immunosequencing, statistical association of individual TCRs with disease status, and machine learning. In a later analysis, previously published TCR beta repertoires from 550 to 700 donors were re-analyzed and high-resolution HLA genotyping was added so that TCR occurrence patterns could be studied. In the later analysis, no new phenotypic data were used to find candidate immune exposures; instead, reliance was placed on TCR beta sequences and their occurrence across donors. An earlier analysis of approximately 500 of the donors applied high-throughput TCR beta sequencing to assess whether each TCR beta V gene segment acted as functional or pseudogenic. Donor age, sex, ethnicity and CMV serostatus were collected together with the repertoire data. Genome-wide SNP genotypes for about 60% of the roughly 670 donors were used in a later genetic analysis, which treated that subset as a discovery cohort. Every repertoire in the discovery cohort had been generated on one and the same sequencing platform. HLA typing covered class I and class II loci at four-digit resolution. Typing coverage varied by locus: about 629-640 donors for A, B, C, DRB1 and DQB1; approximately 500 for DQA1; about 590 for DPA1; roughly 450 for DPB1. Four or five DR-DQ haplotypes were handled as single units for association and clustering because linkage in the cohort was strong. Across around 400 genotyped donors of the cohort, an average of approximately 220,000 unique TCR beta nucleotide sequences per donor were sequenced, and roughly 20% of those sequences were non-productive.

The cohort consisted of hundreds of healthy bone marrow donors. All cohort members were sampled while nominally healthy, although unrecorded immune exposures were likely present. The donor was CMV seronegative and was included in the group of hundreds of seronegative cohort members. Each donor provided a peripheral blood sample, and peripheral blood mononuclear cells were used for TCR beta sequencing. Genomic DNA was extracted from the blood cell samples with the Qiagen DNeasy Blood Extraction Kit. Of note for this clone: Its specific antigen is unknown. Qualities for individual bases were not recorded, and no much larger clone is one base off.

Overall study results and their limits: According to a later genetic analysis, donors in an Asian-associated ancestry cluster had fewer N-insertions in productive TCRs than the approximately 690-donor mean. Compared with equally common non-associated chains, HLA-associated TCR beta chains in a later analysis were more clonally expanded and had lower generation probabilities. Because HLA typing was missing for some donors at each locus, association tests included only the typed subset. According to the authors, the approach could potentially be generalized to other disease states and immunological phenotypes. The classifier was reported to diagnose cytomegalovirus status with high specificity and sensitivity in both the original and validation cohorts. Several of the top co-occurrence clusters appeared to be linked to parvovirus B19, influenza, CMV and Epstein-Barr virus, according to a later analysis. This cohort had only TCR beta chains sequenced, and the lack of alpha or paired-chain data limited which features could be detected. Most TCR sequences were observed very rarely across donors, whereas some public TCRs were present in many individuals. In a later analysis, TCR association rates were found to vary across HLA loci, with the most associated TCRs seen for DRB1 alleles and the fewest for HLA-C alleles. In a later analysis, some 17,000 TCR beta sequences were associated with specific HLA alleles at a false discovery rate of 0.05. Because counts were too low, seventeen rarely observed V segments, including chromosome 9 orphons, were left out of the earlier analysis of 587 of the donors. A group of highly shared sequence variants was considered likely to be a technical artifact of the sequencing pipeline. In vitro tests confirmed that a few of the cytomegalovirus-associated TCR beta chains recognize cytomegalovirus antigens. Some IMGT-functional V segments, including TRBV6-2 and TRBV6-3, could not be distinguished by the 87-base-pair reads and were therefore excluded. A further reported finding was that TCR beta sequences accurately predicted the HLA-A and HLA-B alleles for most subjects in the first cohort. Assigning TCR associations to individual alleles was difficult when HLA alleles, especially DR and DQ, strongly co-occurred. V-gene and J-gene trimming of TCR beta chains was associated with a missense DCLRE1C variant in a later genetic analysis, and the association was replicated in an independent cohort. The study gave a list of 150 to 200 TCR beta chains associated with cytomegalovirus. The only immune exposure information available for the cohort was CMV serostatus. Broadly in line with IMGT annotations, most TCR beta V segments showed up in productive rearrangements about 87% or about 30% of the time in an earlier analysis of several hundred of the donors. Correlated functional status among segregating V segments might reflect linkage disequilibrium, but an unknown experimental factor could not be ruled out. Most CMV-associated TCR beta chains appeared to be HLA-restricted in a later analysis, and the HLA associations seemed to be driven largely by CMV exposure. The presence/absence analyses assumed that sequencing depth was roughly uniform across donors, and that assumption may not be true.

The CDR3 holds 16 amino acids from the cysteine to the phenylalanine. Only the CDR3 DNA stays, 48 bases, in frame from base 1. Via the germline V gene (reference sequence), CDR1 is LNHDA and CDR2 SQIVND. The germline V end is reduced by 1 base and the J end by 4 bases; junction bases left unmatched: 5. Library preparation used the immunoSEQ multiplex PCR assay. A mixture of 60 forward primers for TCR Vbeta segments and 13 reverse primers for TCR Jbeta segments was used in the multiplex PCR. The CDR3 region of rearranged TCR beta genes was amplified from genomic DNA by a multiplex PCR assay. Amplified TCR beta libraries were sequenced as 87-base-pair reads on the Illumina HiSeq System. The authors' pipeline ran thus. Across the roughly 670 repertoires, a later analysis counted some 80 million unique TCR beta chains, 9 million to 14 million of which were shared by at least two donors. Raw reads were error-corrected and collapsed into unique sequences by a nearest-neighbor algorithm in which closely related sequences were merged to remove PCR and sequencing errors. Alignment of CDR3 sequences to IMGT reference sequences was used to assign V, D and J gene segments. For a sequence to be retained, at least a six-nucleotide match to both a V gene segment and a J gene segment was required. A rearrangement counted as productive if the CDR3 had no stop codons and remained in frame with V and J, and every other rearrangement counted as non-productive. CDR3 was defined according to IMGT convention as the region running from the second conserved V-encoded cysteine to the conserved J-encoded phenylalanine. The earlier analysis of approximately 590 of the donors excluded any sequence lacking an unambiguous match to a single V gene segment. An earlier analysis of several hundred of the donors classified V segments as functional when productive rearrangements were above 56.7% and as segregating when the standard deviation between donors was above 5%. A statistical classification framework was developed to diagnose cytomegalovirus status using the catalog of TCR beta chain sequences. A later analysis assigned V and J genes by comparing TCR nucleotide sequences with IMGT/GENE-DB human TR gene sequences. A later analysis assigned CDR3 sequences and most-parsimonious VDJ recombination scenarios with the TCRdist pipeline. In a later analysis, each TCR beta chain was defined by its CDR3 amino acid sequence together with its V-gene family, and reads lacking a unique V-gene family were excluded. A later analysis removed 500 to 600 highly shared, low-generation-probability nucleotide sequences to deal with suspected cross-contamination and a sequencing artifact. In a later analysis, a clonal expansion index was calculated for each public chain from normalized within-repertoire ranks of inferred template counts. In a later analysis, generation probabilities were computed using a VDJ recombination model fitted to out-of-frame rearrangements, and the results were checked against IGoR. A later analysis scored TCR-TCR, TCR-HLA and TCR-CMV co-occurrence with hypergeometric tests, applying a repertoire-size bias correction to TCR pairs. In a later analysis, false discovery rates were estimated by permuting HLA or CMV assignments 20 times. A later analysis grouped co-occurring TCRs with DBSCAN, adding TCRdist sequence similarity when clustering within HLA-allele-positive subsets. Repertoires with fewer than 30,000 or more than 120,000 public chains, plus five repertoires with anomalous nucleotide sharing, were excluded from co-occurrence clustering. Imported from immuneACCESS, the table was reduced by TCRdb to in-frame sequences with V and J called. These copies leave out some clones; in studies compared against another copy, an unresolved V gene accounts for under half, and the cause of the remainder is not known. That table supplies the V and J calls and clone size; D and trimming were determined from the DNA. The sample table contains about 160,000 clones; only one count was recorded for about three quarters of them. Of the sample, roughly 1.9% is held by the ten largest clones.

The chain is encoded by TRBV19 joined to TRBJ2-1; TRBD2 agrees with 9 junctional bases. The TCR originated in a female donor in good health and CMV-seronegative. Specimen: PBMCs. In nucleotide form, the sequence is TGTGCCAGTAGTATAGGGGTAGCGGGAGCATACAATGAGCAGTTCTTC. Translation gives CASSIGVAGAYNEQFF.